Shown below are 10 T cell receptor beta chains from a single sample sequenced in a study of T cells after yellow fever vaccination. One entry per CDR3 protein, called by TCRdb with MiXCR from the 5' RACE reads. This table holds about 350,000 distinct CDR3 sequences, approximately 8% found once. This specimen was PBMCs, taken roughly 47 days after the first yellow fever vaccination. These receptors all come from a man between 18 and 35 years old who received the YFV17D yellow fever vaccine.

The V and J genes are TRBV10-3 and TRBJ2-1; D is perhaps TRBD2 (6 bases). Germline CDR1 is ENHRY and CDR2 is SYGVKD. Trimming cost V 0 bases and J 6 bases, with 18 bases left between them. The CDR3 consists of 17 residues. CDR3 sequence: CAISESKSGEGANEQFF. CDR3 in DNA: TGTGCCATCAGTGAGTCGAAATCGGGGGAAGGGGCCAATGAGCAGTTCTTC.

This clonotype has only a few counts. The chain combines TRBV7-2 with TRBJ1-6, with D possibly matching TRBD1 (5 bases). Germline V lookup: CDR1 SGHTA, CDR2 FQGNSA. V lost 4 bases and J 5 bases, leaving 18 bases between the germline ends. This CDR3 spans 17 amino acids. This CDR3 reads CASSSRSGGGNNSPLHF. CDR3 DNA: TGTGCCAGCAGCTCGAGATCGGGGGGGGGGAATAATTCACCCCTCCACTTT.

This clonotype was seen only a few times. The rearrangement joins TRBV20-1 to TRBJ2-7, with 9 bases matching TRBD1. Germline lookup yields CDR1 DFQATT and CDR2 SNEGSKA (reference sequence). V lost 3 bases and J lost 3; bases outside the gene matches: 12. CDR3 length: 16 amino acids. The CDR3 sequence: CSASKLDRDRVYEQYF. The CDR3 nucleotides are TGCAGTGCTAGCAAACTAGACCGGGACAGGGTCTACGAGCAGTACTTC.

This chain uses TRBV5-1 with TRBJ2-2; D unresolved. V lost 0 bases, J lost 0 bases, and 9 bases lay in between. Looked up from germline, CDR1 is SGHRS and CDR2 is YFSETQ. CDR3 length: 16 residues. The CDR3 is CASSLGPRTNTGELFF. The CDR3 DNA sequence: TGCGCCAGCAGCTTGGGGCCCAGGACGAACACCGGGGAGCTGTTTTTT.

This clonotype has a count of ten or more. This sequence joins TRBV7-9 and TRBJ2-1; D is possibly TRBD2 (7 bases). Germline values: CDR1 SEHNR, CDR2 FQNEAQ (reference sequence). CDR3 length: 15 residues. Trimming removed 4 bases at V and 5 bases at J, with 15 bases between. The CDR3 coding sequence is TGTGCCAGCAGCTCTCCAACGGGGGGCCACAATGAGCAGTTCTTC. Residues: CASSSPTGGHNEQFF.

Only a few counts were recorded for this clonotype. The chain's CDR3 is CASSWPAGGPDTQYF. CDR3 bases: TGTGCCAGCAGTTGGCCGGCGGGGGGCCCAGATACGCAGTATTTT. The chain combines TRBV12-3 or TRBV12-4 with TRBJ2-3, with 8 bases lining up with TRBD2. V was clipped by 4 bases and J by 4 bases; unmatched bases: 7. The CDR3 sequence is 15 residues long.

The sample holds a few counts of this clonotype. The CDR3 nucleotides are TGTGCCAGCAGTTACGGATCCGGGACGGAGCAAGAGACCCAGTACTTC. This sequence encodes CASSYGSGTEQETQYF. V is TRBV6-5 and J is TRBJ2-5; TRBD1 or TRBD2 may be the D gene (5 bases each). CDR3 size: 16 residues. V was clipped by 2 bases and J by 2 bases, with 15 bases between them. Germline lookup yields CDR1 MNHEY and CDR2 SVGAGI.

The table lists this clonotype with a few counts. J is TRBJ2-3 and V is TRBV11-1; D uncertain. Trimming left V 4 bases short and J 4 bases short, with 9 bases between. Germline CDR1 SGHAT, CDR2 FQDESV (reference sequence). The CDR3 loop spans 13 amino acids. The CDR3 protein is CASSSSGPDTQYF. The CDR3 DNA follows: TGTGCCAGCAGCTCGTCCGGGCCAGATACGCAGTATTTT.

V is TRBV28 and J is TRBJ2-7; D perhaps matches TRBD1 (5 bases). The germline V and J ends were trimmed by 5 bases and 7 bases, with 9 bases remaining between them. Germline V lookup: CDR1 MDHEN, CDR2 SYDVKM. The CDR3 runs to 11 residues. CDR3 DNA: TGTGCCAGCAGTACAGGCGAAGAGCAGTACGTC. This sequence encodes CASSTGEEQYV.

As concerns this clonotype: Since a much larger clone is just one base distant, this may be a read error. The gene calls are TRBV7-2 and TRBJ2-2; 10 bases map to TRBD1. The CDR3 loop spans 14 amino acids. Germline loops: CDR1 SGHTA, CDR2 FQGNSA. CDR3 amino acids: CVSSKGQGTGELFF. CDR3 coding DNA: TGTGTCAGCAGCAAGGGACAGGGGACCGGGGAGCTGTTTTTT.